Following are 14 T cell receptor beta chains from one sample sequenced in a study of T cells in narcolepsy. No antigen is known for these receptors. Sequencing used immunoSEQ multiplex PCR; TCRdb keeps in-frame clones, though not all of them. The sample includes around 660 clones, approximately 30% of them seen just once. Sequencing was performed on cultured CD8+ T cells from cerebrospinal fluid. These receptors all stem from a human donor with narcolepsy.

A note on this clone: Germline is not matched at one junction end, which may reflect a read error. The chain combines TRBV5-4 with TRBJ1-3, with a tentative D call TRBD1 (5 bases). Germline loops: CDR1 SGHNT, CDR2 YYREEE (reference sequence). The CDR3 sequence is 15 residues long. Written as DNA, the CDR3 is TGTGCCAGCTGCTTAGCCCCCGGGGGTGGAAACACCATATATTTT. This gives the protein CASCLAPGGGNTIYF. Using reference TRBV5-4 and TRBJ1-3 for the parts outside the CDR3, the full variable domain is ETGVTQSPTHLIKTRGQQVTLRCSSQSGHNTVSWYQQALGQGPQFIFQYYREEENGRGNFPPRFSGLQFPNYSSELNVNALELDDSALYLCASCLAPGGGNTIYFGEGSWLTVV.

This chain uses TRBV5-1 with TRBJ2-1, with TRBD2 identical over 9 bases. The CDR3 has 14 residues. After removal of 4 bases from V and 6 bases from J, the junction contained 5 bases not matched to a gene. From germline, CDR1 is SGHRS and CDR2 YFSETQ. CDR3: CASSPWTSANEQFF. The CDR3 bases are TGCGCCAGCAGCCCTTGGACTAGCGCCAATGAGCAGTTCTTC. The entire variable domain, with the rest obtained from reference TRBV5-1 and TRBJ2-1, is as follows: KAGVTQTPRYLIKTRGQQVTLSCSPISGHRSVSWYQQTPGQGLQFLFEYFSETQRNKGNFPGRFSGRQFSNSRSEMNVSTLELGDSALYLCASSPWTSANEQFFGPGTRLTVL.

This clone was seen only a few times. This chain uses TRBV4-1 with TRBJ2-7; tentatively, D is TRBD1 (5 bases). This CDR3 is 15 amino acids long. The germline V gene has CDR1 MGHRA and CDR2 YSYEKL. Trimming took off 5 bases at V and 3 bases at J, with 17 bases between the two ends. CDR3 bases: TGCGCCAGCAGCGTACAGGCCCTAGGAATCTACGAGCAGTACTTC. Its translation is CASSVQALGIYEQYF.

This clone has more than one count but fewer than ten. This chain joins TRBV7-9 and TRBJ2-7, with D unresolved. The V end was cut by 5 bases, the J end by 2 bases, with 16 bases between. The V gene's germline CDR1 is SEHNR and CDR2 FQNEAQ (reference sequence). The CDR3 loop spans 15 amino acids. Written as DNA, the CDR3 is TGTGCCAGCAGCGCTTTTTCTGTGTTCCCCTACGAGCAGTACTTC. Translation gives CASSAFSVFPYEQYF.

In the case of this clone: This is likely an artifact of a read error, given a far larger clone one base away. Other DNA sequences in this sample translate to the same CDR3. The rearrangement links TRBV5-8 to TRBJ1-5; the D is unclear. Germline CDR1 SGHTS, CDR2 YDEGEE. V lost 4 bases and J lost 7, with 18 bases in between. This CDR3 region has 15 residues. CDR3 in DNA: TGTGCCAGCAGCCAAGATCGTGGGGTCGGGCAGCCCCAGCATTTT. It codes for CASSQDRGVGQPQHF.

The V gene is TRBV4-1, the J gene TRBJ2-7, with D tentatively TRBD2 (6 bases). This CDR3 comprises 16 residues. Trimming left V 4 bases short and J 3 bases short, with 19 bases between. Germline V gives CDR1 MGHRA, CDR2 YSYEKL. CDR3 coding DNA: TGCGCCAGCAGCCCATCCTTTGCGGGAACGGACTACGAGCAGTACTTC. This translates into CASSPSFAGTDYEQYF.

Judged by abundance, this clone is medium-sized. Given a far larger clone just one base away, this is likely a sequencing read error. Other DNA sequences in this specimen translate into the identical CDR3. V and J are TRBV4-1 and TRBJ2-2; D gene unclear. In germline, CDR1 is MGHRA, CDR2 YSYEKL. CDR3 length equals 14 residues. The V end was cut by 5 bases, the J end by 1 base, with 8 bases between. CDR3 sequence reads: CASSEGLNTGELFF. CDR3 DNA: TGCGCCAGCAGCGAAGGGTTGAACACCGGGGAGCTGTTTTTT.

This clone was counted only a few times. The CDR3 region has the DNA TGTGCCAGCAGGGAAGGGTTGAAGACCGGGGAGCTGTTTTTT. Its protein is CASREGLKTGELFF. The chain carries TRBV4-2 and TRBJ2-2, with no clear D. The CDR3 spans 14 residues. CDR1 and CDR2 from the germline V gene are LGHNA and YNFKEQ. V shed 6 bases and J shed 5 bases, with 13 bases lying between them.

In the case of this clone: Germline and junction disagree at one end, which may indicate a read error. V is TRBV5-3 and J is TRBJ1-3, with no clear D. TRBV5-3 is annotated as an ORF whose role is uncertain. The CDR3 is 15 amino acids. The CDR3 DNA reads TGTGCCAGCAGCTTAGCCCCCGGGGTTGGAAACACCATATATTTT. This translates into CASSLAPGVGNTIYF.

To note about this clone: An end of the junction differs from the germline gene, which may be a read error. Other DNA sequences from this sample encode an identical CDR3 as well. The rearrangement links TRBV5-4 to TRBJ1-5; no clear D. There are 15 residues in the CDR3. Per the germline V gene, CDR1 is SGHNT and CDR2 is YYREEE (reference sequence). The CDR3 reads CASSQDRGVGQPQHF. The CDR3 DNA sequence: TGCGCCAGCAGCCAAGATCGTGGGGTCGGGCAGCCCCAGCATTTT.

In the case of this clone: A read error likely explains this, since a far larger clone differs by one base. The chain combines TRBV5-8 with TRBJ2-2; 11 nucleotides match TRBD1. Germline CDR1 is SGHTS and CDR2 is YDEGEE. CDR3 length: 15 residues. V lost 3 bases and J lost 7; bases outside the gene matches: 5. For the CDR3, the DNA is TGTGCCAGCAGCTACGGACAGGGGGCGGTCGGGGAGCTGTTTTTT. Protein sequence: CASSYGQGAVGELFF.

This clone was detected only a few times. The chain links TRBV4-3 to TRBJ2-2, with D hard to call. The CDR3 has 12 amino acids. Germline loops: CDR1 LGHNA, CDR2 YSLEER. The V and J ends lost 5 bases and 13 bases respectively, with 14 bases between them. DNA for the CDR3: TGCGCCAGCAGCTTGGATGGGGTCCGGCTGTTTTTT. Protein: CASSLDGVRLFF.

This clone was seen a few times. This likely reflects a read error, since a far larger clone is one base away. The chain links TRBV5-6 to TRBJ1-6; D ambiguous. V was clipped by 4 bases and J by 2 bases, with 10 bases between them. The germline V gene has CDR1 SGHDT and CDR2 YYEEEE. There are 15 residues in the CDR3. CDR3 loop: CASSLGGPYNSPLHF. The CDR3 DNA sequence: TGTGCCAGCAGCCTGGGAGGTCCCTATAATTCACCCCTCCACTTT.

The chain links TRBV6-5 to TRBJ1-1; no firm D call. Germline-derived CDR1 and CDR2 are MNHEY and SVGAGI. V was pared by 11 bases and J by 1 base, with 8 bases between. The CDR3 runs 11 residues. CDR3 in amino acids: CAGGENTEAFF. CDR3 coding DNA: TGTGCCGGCGGGGAGAACACTGAAGCTTTCTTT.